The next 17 T cell receptor beta chains were all read from a single sample in a study of blood T cell repertoires in COVID-19 (TCRdb year 2020). Library creation used the immunoSEQ multiplex PCR assay. The source is immuneACCESS, and TCRdb retained only in-frame sequences with V and J called. Part of the clones is not carried over; for the studies checked, unresolved V genes explain less than half of this, and the remainder is unexplained. Recorded for this sample are roughly 53,000 clones; 80% to 90% of them occurred a single time. In total, the top ten clones hold 1.6% of the sample. Sequenced input: peripheral blood. The receptor set was obtained from a man aged 55-75 years with acute or convalescent COVID-19.

The rearrangement links TRBV5-1 to TRBJ2-3; 7 bases fit TRBD2. The CDR3 runs to 15 residues. Germline V gene data show CDR1 as SGHRS and CDR2 as YFSETQ. Germline trimming cut 1 base from V and 4 bases from J; bases unmatched to any gene: 6. CDR3 in DNA: TGCGCCAGCAGCTTGAACGGCGGGGGTGCAGATACGCAGTATTTT. Its protein product is CASSLNGGGADTQYF.

This sequence joins TRBV6-1 and TRBJ1-3, with 7 positions matching TRBD1. With V trimmed by 2 bases and J by 4 bases, 2 bases remained unmatched. Germline V CDR1 and CDR2: MNHNS, SASEGT. The CDR3 runs 14 residues. CDR3 DNA sequence: TGTGCCAGCAGTGAAAGGGGACAGGGAAACACCATATATTTT. This translates into CASSERGQGNTIYF.

By sample share, this clone is medium-sized. The rearrangement joins TRBV5-5 to TRBJ1-5, with D perhaps TRBD1 (5 bases). The CDR3 loop spans 16 amino acids. The V gene's germline CDR1 is SGHKS and CDR2 YYEKEE (reference sequence). V was trimmed by 0 bases and J by 0 bases, leaving 10 bases between them. CDR3 coding DNA: TGTGCCAGCAGCTTGGGGGGCAGCAATAGCAATCAGCCCCAGCATTTT. It specifies CASSLGGSNSNQPQHF.

The chain has TRBV2 and TRBJ2-3, with unresolved D. Trimming removed 6 bases at V and 6 bases at J, with 10 bases between. Germline V gene lookup returns CDR1 SNHLY and CDR2 FYNNEI. This CDR3 region has 12 residues. CDR3 protein: CASSQDGDTQYF. Written as DNA, the CDR3 is TGTGCCAGCAGCCAAGACGGGGATACGCAGTATTTT. The variable domain in full, with the rest retrieved from reference TRBV2 and TRBJ2-3, is EPEVTQTPSHQVTQMGQEVILRCVPISNHLYFYWYRQILGQKVEFLVSFYNNEISEKSEIFDDQFSVERPDGSNFTLKIRSTKLEDSAMYFCASSQDGDTQYFGPGTRLTVL.

The chain combines TRBV2 with TRBJ2-7, with D unresolved. The ends were cut back, 7 bases at V and 0 bases at J, with 4 bases in the middle. This CDR3 has 11 amino acids. Germline V lookup: CDR1 SNHLY, CDR2 FYNNEI. The CDR3, as DNA: TGTGCCAGCAAGCCCTCCTACGAGCAGTACTTC. Its protein product is CASKPSYEQYF.

The CDR3 DNA reads TGTGCCAGCACCAGGCGGGGGGATAACAATGAGCAGTTCTTC. Translated: CASTRRGDNNEQFF. The chain carries TRBV6-6 and TRBJ2-1, with 8 bases identical to TRBD2. This CDR3 has 14 residues. The germline V gene encodes CDR1 MNHNY and CDR2 SVGAGI (reference sequence). V was clipped by 7 bases and J by 5 bases; unmatched bases: 7.

The chain links TRBV9 to TRBJ1-4, with D possibly being TRBD1 (5 bases). Germline V gene data show CDR1 as SGDLS and CDR2 as YYNGEE. Between the trimmed V and J ends, which lost 3 bases and 3 bases, there was a span of 12 bases. This CDR3 comprises 15 residues. DNA of the CDR3: TGTGCCAGCAGCGCTACAGGTCGATCTAATGAAAAACTGTTTTTT. Its protein product is CASSATGRSNEKLFF.

This clone appeared once. The J gene is TRBJ2-2, the V gene TRBV10-2; TRBD1 is a possible D gene (6 bases). Germline CDR1 is WSHSY and CDR2 is SAAADI. Trimming left V 7 bases short and J 6 bases short, with 9 bases between. The length of the CDR3 is 12 residues. The CDR3 is CASNEGAGELFF. The CDR3 DNA reads as TGCGCCAGCAACGAGGGGGCCGGGGAGCTGTTTTTT.

The rearrangement joins TRBV10-2 to TRBJ2-2, with 8 bases identical to TRBD2. The CDR3 runs to 13 residues. Per the germline V gene, CDR1 is WSHSY and CDR2 is SAAADI. The CDR3 DNA is TGCGCAACCGGGACTAGGACGTTCGGGGAGCTGTTTTTT. Translation: CATGTRTFGELFF.

The chain uses TRBV13 and TRBJ2-1; 10 bases are shared with TRBD1. The V segment lost 6 bases and the J segment 3 bases; nucleotides outside the gene matches: 8. The CDR3 spans 16 residues. CDR1 and CDR2 (germline): PRHDT, FYEKMQ (reference sequence). The CDR3 sequence is CASSILRTGGYNEQFF. Written as DNA, the CDR3 is TGTGCCAGCAGTATCCTCCGGACAGGGGGCTACAATGAGCAGTTCTTC.

This CDR3 reads CASSELGRATEAFF. The CDR3, as DNA: TGTGCCAGCAGTGAGCTGGGCAGGGCCACTGAAGCTTTCTTT. This chain links TRBV6-1 with TRBJ1-1; TRBD1 is a possible D gene (5 bases). This CDR3 comprises 14 residues. CDR1 is MNHNS and CDR2 is SASEGT in the germline V gene. V gave up 3 bases and J gave up 4 bases, with 12 bases separating them.

This chain links TRBV7-9 with TRBJ1-4; D gene uncertain. Germline CDR1 is SEHNR and CDR2 is FQNEAQ (reference sequence). This CDR3 region has 15 residues. V lost 2 bases, J lost 0 bases, and 7 bases lay in between. In nucleotides, the CDR3 is TGTGCCAGCAGCTTAAAGCTTGCAACTAATGAAAAACTGTTTTTT. Encoded protein: CASSLKLATNEKLFF.

This chain links TRBV30 with TRBJ1-2; D unresolved. With 0 bases removed from V and 6 bases from J, the gap between germline ends came to 17 bases. CDR1 is GTSNPN and CDR2 is SVGIG in the germline V gene (reference sequence). CDR3 length: 15 amino acids. CDR3 sequence: CAWSVPRSGSNGYTF. The DNA of the CDR3 is TGTGCCTGGAGTGTACCCCGTTCGGGGTCGAATGGCTACACCTTC.

The V and J genes are TRBV6-5 and TRBJ1-1; D is uncertain. Germline CDR1 reads MNHEY; CDR2 reads SVGAGI. The length of the CDR3 is 11 residues. V was shortened by 2 bases and J by 11 bases, with 9 bases between the two germline ends. The CDR3 protein is CASSYAREAFF. The DNA of the CDR3 is TGTGCCAGCAGTTACGCTCGAGAGGCTTTCTTT.

The rearrangement links TRBV5-6 to TRBJ1-4; 8 positions match TRBD1. The CDR3 spans 16 residues. Trimming removed 4 bases from V and 8 bases from J; junction bases left unmatched: 13. The germline V gene encodes CDR1 SGHDT and CDR2 YYEEEE. This CDR3 is CASSSDPTGVGEKLFF. DNA of the CDR3: TGTGCCAGCAGCAGCGACCCGACAGGGGTGGGAGAAAAACTGTTTTTT.

The J gene is TRBJ2-5, the V gene TRBV4-2; the D is unclear. The CDR3 runs to 13 residues. Germline-derived CDR1 and CDR2 are LGHNA and YNFKEQ. V was shortened by 0 bases and J by 5 bases, with 7 bases between the two germline ends. Here the CDR3 DNA reads TGTGCCAGCAGCCAAGACAATGGCGAGACCCAGTACTTC. Amino acids: CASSQDNGETQYF.

The chain joins TRBV5-1 to TRBJ1-1; 7 bases line up with TRBD1. With 4 bases clipped from V and 1 base from J, the junction kept 4 bases outside the gene matches. Germline V gives CDR1 SGHRS, CDR2 YFSETQ. This CDR3 has 14 residues. CDR3 protein: CASSNRGENTEAFF. The CDR3 bases are TGCGCCAGCAGCAACAGGGGCGAGAACACTGAAGCTTTCTTT.